These T cell receptor beta chains were read from a single sample in a study of T cell changes during pregnancy in multiple sclerosis. Repertoires were generated with immunoSEQ multiplex PCR, while TCRdb's copy carries only in-frame clones and drops some. There are tens of thousands of clones in the sample; approximately 92% occur only once, and 0.74% lies in the top ten. The starting material was CD4+ T cells from peripheral blood mononuclear cells, obtained in the third trimester of pregnancy. The source of these receptors is a female donor with multiple sclerosis, enrolled in a pregnancy study. CDR3s include the opening cysteine and the closing phenylalanine or tryptophan. A D gene is named only where the DNA matches it firmly. Clone size is given for some rows only: seen once, a few or many times, or a class if the clone is expanded.

abundance: -
d_gene: -
j_gene: TRBJ1-6
v_gene: TRBV2
CDR3nt: TGTGCCAGCAGTGCCTTCTCACCCCTCCACTTT
CDR3aa: CASSAFSPLHF

abundance: -
d_gene: TRBD1
j_gene: TRBJ2-7
v_gene: TRBV5-6
CDR3nt: TGTGCCAGCAGCCCGGAGGGGACAGGGCTCTACGAGCAGTACTTC
CDR3aa: CASSPEGTGLYEQYF

abundance: -
d_gene: -
j_gene: TRBJ2-7
v_gene: TRBV4-2
CDR3nt: TGTGCCAGCAGCCAAGATCAGGGGTGGGGGAGCTCCTACGAGCAGTACTTC
CDR3aa: CASSQDQGWGSSYEQYF

abundance: -
d_gene: TRBD1
j_gene: TRBJ1-1
v_gene: TRBV7-9
CDR3nt: TGTGCCAGCAGCTTGACAGGGTCATGGGACACTGAAGCTTTCTTT
CDR3aa: CASSLTGSWDTEAFF

abundance: -
d_gene: -
j_gene: TRBJ1-1
v_gene: TRBV6-5
CDR3nt: TGTGCCAGCACTCCAGGCGGGGTCCCCAACACTGAAGCTTTCTTT
CDR3aa: CASTPGGVPNTEAFF

abundance: -
d_gene: TRBD1
j_gene: TRBJ1-5
v_gene: TRBV7-8
CDR3nt: TGTGCCAGCAGCTTCGACAGGGGGCTTCAGCCCCAGCATTTT
CDR3aa: CASSFDRGLQPQHF

abundance: once
d_gene: TRBD1
j_gene: TRBJ2-2
v_gene: TRBV29-1
CDR3nt: TGCAGCGTTGAACCTGCGGGACAGGGAGCCGGGGAGCTGTTTTTT
CDR3aa: CSVEPAGQGAGELFF

abundance: -
d_gene: TRBD1
j_gene: TRBJ1-1
v_gene: TRBV7-3
CDR3nt: TGTGCCAGCAGCGCACAGGGGGCGGGCACTGAAGCTTTCTTT
CDR3aa: CASSAQGAGTEAFF

abundance: -
d_gene: -
j_gene: TRBJ2-7
v_gene: TRBV28
CDR3nt: TGTGCCAGCAGCCAGGCCGGACAGTTTACGTCCTACGAGCAGTACTTC
CDR3aa: CASSQAGQFTSYEQYF

abundance: -
d_gene: -
j_gene: TRBJ2-6
v_gene: TRBV7-9
CDR3nt: TGTGCCAGCAGCTCCGCTCGCCCTAGCCGTTCCGGGGCCAACGTCCTGACTTTC
CDR3aa: CASSSARPSRSGANVLTF

abundance: -
d_gene: -
j_gene: TRBJ2-5
v_gene: TRBV19
CDR3nt: TGTGCCAGTAGTACGACGGGGGGCCAGGAGACCCAGTACTTC
CDR3aa: CASSTTGGQETQYF

abundance: -
d_gene: TRBD1
j_gene: TRBJ1-2
v_gene: TRBV5-1
CDR3nt: TGCGCCAGCCCTGACAGGGACGACGGCTACACCTTC
CDR3aa: CASPDRDDGYTF

abundance: -
d_gene: -
j_gene: TRBJ1-3
v_gene: TRBV5-6
CDR3nt: TGTGCCAGCAGCCCCAGGGGTCCGGGAAACACCATATATTTT
CDR3aa: CASSPRGPGNTIYF

abundance: -
d_gene: TRBD2
j_gene: TRBJ2-2
v_gene: TRBV19
CDR3nt: TGTGCCAGTAGTCCCACCAGCGGGGCTATCACCGGGGAGCTGTTTTTT
CDR3aa: CASSPTSGAITGELFF

abundance: -
d_gene: -
j_gene: TRBJ1-1
v_gene: TRBV7-9
CDR3nt: TGTGCCAGCAGGGACAGTATTAACACTGAAGCTTTCTTT
CDR3aa: CASRDSINTEAFF

abundance: -
d_gene: TRBD1
j_gene: TRBJ1-1
v_gene: TRBV5-6
CDR3nt: TGTGCCAGCAGCAAGGGGGCGAACACTGAAGCTTTCTTT
CDR3aa: CASSKGANTEAFF

abundance: -
d_gene: TRBD2
j_gene: TRBJ2-4
v_gene: TRBV9
CDR3nt: TGTGCCAGCAGCGTAATGGCTAGCGGGTCCAAAAACATTCAGTACTTC
CDR3aa: CASSVMASGSKNIQYF

abundance: once
d_gene: -
j_gene: TRBJ2-7
v_gene: TRBV6-5
CDR3nt: TGTGCCAGCGGGGGGTTTCCCTACGAGCAGTACTTC
CDR3aa: CASGGFPYEQYF

abundance: -
d_gene: -
j_gene: TRBJ1-2
v_gene: TRBV6-1
CDR3nt: TGTGCCAGCCTCAGGGGCGTAAACTATGGCTACACCTTC
CDR3aa: CASLRGVNYGYTF

abundance: -
d_gene: -
j_gene: TRBJ2-7
v_gene: TRBV2
CDR3nt: TGTGCCAGCAGTGTAACAGGGAGCTACGAGCAGTACTTC
CDR3aa: CASSVTGSYEQYF

abundance: -
d_gene: -
j_gene: TRBJ1-5
v_gene: TRBV10-3
CDR3nt: TGTGCCATCAGTGAGTCCAGGCAGCATCAGCCCCAGCATTTT
CDR3aa: CAISESRQHQPQHF

abundance: -
d_gene: -
j_gene: TRBJ1-2
v_gene: TRBV5-4
CDR3nt: TGTGCCAGCAGCTTGACGTCGGAGAGGTCTAGTTACACCTTC
CDR3aa: CASSLTSERSSYTF

abundance: once
d_gene: -
j_gene: TRBJ2-6
v_gene: TRBV7-6
CDR3nt: TGTGCCAGCAGCTTCGACTTCACTTCCAACGTCCTGACTTTC
CDR3aa: CASSFDFTSNVLTF

abundance: once
d_gene: TRBD1
j_gene: TRBJ2-7
v_gene: TRBV28
CDR3nt: TGTGCCAGCAGTAACCGGGACAGGGATCCGCACGAGCAGTACTTC
CDR3aa: CASSNRDRDPHEQYF

abundance: -
d_gene: TRBD1
j_gene: TRBJ2-7
v_gene: TRBV9
CDR3nt: TGTGCCAGCAGCGCTACAGGGGGAGCCCCCTACGAGCAGTACTTC
CDR3aa: CASSATGGAPYEQYF

abundance: -
d_gene: -
j_gene: TRBJ2-5
v_gene: TRBV18
CDR3nt: TGTGCCAGCTCACCGGGACAGTTGGGGGGGACCCAGTACTTC
CDR3aa: CASSPGQLGGTQYF

abundance: -
d_gene: -
j_gene: TRBJ2-1
v_gene: TRBV9
CDR3nt: TGTGCCAGCAGCCAACCCCCGCAGGGCTGGGAGCAGTTCTTC
CDR3aa: CASSQPPQGWEQFF

abundance: -
d_gene: -
j_gene: TRBJ1-1
v_gene: TRBV30
CDR3nt: TGTGCCTGGAGTCGACAGGTCGGGGCTGAAGCTTTCTTT
CDR3aa: CAWSRQVGAEAFF

abundance: -
d_gene: TRBD1
j_gene: TRBJ2-3
v_gene: TRBV19
CDR3nt: TGTGCCAGTAGTATCCACAGGGGAAGCACAGATACGCAGTATTTT
CDR3aa: CASSIHRGSTDTQYF

abundance: few
d_gene: -
j_gene: TRBJ2-3
v_gene: TRBV18
CDR3nt: TGTGCCAGCTCACCACCGAGGCAGCCGGGCACAGATACGCAGTATTTT
CDR3aa: CASSPPRQPGTDTQYF

abundance: -
d_gene: TRBD2
j_gene: TRBJ2-1
v_gene: TRBV20-1
CDR3nt: TGCAGTGCTAGTATAAGCGGGGGGCAGTTCTTC
CDR3aa: CSASISGGQFF

abundance: -
d_gene: -
j_gene: TRBJ2-2
v_gene: TRBV7-2
CDR3nt: TGTGCCAGCAGCTTATCCGCCGGGGAGCTGTTTTTT
CDR3aa: CASSLSAGELFF

abundance: -
d_gene: -
j_gene: TRBJ1-1
v_gene: TRBV19
CDR3nt: TGTGCCAGTAGTATATACGAGGGGAACACTGAAGCTTTCTTT
CDR3aa: CASSIYEGNTEAFF

abundance: -
d_gene: TRBD1
j_gene: TRBJ2-7
v_gene: TRBV18
CDR3nt: TGTGCCAGCTCATCAACCGCGGGACAGGGGTCCTACGAGCAGTACTTC
CDR3aa: CASSSTAGQGSYEQYF

abundance: -
d_gene: -
j_gene: TRBJ2-3
v_gene: TRBV5-1
CDR3nt: TGCGCCAGCAGCTTGGCCGGGTTCACAGATACGCAGTATTTT
CDR3aa: CASSLAGFTDTQYF

abundance: -
d_gene: -
j_gene: TRBJ2-2
v_gene: TRBV19
CDR3nt: TGTGCCAGTAGTATGGGCGGGACTGAGAACACCGGGGAGCTGTTTTTT
CDR3aa: CASSMGGTENTGELFF

abundance: -
d_gene: -
j_gene: TRBJ2-1
v_gene: TRBV7-2
CDR3nt: TGTGCCAGCACTCCGGGAAGGGCGAACAATGAGCAGTTCTTC
CDR3aa: CASTPGRANNEQFF

abundance: -
d_gene: -
j_gene: TRBJ1-5
v_gene: TRBV7-2
CDR3nt: TGTGCCAGCAGCTTAGATGGGACAAGCAATCAGCCCCAGCATTTT
CDR3aa: CASSLDGTSNQPQHF

abundance: once
d_gene: -
j_gene: TRBJ2-2
v_gene: TRBV7-2
CDR3nt: TGTGCCAGCAGGGCCTCGTCACCCGGGGAGCTGTTTTTT
CDR3aa: CASRASSPGELFF

abundance: -
d_gene: TRBD2
j_gene: TRBJ2-2
v_gene: TRBV4-2
CDR3nt: TGTGCCAGCAGCCAAGAGGGACTAGCGTATGGGGAGCTGTTTTTT
CDR3aa: CASSQEGLAYGELFF

abundance: -
d_gene: -
j_gene: TRBJ2-7
v_gene: TRBV29-1
CDR3nt: TGCAGCGTTGCAAGGGACATCTCCTACGAGCAGTACTTC
CDR3aa: CSVARDISYEQYF

abundance: -
d_gene: -
j_gene: TRBJ2-5
v_gene: TRBV7-2
CDR3nt: TGTGCCAGCAGCTTAGCATATTCCGAGACCCAGTACTTC
CDR3aa: CASSLAYSETQYF

abundance: -
d_gene: TRBD1
j_gene: TRBJ1-3
v_gene: TRBV6-5
CDR3nt: TGTGCCACGGGGACAGGGGATTCTGGAAACACCATATATTTT
CDR3aa: CATGTGDSGNTIYF